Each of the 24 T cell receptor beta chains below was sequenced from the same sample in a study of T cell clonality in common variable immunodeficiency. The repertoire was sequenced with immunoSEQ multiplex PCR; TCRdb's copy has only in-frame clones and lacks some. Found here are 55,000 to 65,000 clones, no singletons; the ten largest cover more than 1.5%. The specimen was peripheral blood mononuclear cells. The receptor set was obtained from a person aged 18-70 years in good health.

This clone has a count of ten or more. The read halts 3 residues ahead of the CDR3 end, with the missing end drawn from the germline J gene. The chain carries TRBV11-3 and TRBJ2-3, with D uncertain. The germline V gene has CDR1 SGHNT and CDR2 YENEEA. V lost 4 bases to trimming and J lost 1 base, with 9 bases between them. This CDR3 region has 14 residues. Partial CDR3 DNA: TGTGCCAGCAGCTCATGGTCGGGCACAGATACG. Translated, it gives CASSSWSGTDT. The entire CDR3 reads CASSSWSGTDTQYF.

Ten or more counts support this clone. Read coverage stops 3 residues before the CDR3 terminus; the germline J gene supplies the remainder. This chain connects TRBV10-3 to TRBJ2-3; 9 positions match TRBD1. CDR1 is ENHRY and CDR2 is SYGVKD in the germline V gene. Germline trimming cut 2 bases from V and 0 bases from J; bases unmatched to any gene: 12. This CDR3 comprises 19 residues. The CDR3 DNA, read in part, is TGTGCCATCAGTGAGGCCGCCGGGACAGGGACCTCTAGCACAGATACG. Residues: CAISEAAGTGTSSTDT. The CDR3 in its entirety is CAISEAAGTGTSSTDTQYF.

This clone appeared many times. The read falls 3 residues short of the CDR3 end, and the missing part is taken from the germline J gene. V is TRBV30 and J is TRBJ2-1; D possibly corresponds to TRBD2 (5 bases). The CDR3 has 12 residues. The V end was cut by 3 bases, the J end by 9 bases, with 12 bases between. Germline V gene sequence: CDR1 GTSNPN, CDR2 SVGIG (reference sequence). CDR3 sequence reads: CAWSPGDVEQFF. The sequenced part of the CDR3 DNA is TGTGCCTGGAGCCCCGGGGATGTTGAG.

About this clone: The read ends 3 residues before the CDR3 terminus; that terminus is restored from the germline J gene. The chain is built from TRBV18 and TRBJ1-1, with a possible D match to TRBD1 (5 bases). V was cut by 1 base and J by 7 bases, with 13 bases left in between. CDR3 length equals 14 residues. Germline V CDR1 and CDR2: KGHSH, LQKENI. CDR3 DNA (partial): TGTGCCAGCTCACCACGAAGGGGCTACGGTGAA. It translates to CASSPRRGYGE. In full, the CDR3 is CASSPRRGYGEAFF.

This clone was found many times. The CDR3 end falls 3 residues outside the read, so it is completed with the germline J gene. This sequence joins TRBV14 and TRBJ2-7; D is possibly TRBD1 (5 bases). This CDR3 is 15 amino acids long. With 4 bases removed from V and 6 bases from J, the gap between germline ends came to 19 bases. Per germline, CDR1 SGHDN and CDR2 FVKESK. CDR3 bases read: TGTGCCAGCAGCCCCCACCGACAGAGGAGAAGCGAG. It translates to CASSPHRQRRSE. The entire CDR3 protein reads CASSPHRQRRSEQYF.

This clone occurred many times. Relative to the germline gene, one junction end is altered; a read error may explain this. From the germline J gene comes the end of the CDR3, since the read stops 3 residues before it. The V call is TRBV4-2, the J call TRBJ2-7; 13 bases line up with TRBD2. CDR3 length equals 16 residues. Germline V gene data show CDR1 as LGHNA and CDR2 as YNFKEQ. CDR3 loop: CASSQLWTSGSHEQYF. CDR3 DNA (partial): TGCGCCAGCAGCCAACTATGGACTAGCGGGAGCCACGAG.

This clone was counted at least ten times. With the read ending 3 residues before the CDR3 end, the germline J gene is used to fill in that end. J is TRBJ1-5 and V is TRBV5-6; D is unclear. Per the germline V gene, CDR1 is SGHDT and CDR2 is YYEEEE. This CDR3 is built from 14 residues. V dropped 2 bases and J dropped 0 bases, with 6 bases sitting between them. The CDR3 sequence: CASSFGLSNQPQHF. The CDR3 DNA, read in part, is TGTGCCAGCAGCTTTGGCCTTAGCAATCAGCCC.

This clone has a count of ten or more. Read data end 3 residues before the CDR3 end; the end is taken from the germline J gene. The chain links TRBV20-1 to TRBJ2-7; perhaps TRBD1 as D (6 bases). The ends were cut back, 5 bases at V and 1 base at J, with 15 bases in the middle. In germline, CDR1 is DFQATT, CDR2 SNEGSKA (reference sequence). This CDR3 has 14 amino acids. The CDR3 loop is CSAHQQGTSYEQYF. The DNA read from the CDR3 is TGCAGTGCTCATCAACAGGGTACTTCCTACGAG.

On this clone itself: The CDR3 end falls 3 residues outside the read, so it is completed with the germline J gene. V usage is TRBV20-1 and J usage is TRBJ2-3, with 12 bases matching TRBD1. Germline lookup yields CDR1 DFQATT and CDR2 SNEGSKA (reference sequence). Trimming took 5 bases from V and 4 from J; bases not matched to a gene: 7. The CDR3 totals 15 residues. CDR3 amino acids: CSAGTGGLSADTQYF. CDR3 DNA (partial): TGCAGTGCTGGGACAGGGGGCCTCAGTGCAGATACG.

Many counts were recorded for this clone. The sequenced part of the CDR3 DNA is TGTGCCAGCAGTTTTGATGGGGGCGGTCAGCCC. Translated, it gives CASSFDGGGQP. The CDR3 reads in full as CASSFDGGGQPQHF. The chain employs TRBV28 and TRBJ1-5, with a tentative D call TRBD1 (6 bases). The read halts 3 residues ahead of the CDR3 end, with the missing end drawn from the germline J gene. Trimming removed 3 bases at V and 6 bases at J, with 12 bases between. The CDR3 runs to 14 residues. The germline gives CDR1 MDHEN, CDR2 SYDVKM.

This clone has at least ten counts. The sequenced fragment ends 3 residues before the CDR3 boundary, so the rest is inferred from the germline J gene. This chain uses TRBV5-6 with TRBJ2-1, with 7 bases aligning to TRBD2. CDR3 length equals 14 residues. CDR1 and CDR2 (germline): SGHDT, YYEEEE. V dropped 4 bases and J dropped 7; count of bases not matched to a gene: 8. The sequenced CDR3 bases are TGTGCCAGCAGCCCCGCTAGCGGAAGTAATGAG. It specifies CASSPASGSNE. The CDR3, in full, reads CASSPASGSNEQFF.

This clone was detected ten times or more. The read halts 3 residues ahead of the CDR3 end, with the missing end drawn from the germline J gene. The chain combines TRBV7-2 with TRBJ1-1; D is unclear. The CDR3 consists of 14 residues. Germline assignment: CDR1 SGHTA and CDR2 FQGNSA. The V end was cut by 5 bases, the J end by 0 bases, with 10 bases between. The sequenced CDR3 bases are TGTGCCAGCAGCACAGAACAGATGAACACTGAA. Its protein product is CASSTEQMNTE. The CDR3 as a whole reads CASSTEQMNTEAFF. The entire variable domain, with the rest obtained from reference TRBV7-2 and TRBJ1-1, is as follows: GAGVSQSPSNKVTEKGKDVELRCDPISGHTALYWYRQSLGQGLEFLIYFQGNSAPDKSGLPSDRFSAERTGGSVSTLTIQRTQQEDSAVYLCASSTEQMNTEAFFGQGTRLTVV.

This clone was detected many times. CDR3 region: CASSRTSGRFTDTQYF. Partial CDR3 DNA: TGCGCCAGCAGCCGGACTAGCGGGAGGTTCACAGATACG. The rearrangement uses TRBV5-1 and TRBJ2-3, with 14 nucleotides matching TRBD2. Coverage ceases 3 residues before the CDR3 finishes, and the germline J gene fills in the end. The CDR3 runs to 16 residues. Germline CDR1 and CDR2: SGHRS and YFSETQ. J was trimmed by 2 bases and V by 4 bases; bases with no gene match: 3.

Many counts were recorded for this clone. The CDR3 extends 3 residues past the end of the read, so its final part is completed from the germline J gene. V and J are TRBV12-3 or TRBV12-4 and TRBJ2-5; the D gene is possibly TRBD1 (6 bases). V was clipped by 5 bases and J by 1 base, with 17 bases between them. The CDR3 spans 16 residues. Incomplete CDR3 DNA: TGTGCCAGCAGTCACGAGTCCGCAGGGGTCCAAGAGACC. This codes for CASSHESAGVQET. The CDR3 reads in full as CASSHESAGVQETQYF.

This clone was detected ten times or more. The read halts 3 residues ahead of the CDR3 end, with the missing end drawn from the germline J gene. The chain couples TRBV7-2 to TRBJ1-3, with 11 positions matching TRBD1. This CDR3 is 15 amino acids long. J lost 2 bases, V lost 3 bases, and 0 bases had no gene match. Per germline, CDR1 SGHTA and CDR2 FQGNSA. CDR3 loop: CASSLDRGPGNTIYF. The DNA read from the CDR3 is TGTGCCAGCAGCTTGGACAGGGGGCCTGGAAACACC.

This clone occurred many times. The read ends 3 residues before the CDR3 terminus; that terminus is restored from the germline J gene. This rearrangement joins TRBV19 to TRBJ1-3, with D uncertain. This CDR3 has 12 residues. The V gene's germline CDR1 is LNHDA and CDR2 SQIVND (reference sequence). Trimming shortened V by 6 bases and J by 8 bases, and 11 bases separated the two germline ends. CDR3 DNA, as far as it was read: TGTGCCAGTAGCGCCTTACAAGACACC. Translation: CASSALQDT. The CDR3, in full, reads CASSALQDTIYF.

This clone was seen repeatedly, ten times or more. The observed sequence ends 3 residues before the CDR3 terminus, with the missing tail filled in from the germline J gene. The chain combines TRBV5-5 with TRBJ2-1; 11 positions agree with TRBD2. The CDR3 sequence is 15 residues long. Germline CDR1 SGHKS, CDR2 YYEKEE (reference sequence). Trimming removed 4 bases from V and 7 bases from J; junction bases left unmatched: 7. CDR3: CASSVTSGSGNEQFF. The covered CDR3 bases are TGTGCCAGCAGCGTAACTAGCGGGAGTGGGAATGAG.

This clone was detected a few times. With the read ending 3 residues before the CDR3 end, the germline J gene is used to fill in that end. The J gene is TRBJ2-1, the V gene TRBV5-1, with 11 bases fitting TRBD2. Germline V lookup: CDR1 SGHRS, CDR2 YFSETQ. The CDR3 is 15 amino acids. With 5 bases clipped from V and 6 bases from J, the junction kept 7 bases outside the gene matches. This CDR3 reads CASRGLAEAFNEQFF. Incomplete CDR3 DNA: TGCGCCAGCAGGGGACTAGCGGAAGCCTTCAATGAG.

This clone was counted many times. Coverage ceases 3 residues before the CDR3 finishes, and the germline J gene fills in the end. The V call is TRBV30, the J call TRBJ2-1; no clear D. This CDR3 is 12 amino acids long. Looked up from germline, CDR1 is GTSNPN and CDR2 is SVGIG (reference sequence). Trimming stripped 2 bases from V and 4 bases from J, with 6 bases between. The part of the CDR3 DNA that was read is TGTGCCTGGAGTCTAGGTTACAATGAG. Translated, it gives CAWSLGYNE. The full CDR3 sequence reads CAWSLGYNEQFF.

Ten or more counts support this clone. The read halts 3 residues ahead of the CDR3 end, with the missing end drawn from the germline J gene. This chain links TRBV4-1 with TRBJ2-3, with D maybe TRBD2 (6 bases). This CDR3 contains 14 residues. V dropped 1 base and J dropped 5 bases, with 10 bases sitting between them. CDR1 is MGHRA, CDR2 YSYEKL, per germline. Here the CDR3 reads CASSQARDLDTQYF. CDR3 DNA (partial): TGCGCCAGCAGCCAAGCGCGGGATTTAGATACG.

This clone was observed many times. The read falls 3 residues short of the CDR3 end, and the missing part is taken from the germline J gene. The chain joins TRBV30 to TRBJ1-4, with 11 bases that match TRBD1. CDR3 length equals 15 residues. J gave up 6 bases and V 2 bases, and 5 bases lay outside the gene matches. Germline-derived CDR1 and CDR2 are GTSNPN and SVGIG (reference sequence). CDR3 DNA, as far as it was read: TGTGCCTGGAGTTCCCGGACAGGGGGCGATGAAAAA. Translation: CAWSSRTGGDEK. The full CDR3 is CAWSSRTGGDEKLFF.

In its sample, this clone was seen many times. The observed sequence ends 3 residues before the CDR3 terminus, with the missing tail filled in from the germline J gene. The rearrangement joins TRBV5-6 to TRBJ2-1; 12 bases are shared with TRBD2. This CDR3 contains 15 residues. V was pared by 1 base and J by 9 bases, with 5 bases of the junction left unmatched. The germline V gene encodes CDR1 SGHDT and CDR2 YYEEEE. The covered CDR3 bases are TGTGCCAGCAGCTTGTTCCTAGCGGGAGGGGTTGAG. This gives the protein CASSLFLAGGVE. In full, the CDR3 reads CASSLFLAGGVEQFF.

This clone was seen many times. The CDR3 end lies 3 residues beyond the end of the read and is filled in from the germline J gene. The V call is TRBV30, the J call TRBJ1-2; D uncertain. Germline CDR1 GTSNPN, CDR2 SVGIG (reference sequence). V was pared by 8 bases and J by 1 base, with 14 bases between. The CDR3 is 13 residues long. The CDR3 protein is CALRGQINYGYTF. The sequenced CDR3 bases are TGTGCCCTTCGAGGCCAGATTAACTATGGC.

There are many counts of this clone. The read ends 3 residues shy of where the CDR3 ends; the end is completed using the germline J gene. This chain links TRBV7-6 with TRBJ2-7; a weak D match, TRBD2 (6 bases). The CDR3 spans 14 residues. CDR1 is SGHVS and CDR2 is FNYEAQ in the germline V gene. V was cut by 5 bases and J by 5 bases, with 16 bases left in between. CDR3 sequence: CASSGSGHPDEQYF. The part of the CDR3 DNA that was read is TGTGCCAGCAGCGGTAGCGGACATCCGGACGAG.